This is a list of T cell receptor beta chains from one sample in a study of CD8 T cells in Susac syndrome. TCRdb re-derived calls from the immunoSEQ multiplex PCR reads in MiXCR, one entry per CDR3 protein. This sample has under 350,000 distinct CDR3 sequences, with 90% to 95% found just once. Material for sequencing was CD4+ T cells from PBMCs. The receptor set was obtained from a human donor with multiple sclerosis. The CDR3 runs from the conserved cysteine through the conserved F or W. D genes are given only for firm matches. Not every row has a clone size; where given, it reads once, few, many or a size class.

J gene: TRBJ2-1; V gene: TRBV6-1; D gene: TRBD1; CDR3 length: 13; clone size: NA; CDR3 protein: CASRGGQYNEQFF; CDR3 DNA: TGTGCCAGCAGAGGGGGACAGTACAATGAGCAGTTCTTC
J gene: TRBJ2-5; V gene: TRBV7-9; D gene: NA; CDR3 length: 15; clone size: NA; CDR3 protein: CASSPEAGVQETQYF; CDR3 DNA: TGTGCCAGCAGCCCCGAGGCAGGGGTTCAGGAGACCCAGTACTTC
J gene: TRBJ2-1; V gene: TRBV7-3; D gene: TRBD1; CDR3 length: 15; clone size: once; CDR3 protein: CASSTGQGNYNEQFF; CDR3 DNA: TGTGCCAGCAGCACAGGACAGGGGAACTACAATGAGCAGTTCTTC
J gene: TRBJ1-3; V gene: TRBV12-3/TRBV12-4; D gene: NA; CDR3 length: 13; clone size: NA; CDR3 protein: CASSLMEGNTIYF; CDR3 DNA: TGTGCCAGCAGTTTAATGGAAGGAAACACCATATATTTT
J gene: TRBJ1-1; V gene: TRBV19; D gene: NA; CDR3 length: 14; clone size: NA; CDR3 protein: CASSDRTENTEAFF; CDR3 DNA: TGTGCCAGTAGCGATCGGACAGAGAACACTGAAGCTTTCTTT
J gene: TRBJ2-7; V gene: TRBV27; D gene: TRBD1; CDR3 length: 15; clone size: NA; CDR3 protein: CASSFIGQGAQEQYF; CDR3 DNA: TGTGCCAGCAGTTTCATAGGACAGGGGGCGCAAGAGCAGTACTTC
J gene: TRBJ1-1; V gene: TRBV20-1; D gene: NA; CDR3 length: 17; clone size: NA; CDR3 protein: CSARSFNRVGRVTEAFF; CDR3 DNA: TGCAGTGCTAGAAGTTTCAACAGGGTGGGGCGCGTCACTGAAGCTTTCTTT
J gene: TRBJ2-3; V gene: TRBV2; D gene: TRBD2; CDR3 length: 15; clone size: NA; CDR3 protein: CASTQIAGVTDTQYF; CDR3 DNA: TGTGCCAGCACTCAGATAGCGGGGGTCACAGATACGCAGTATTTT
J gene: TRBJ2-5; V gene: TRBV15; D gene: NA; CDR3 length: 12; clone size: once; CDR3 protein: CATSKSQETQYF; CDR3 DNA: TGTGCCACCAGCAAATCCCAAGAGACCCAGTACTTC
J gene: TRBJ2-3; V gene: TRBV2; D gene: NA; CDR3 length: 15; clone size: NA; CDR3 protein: CATTSQGFTSDTQYF; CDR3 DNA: TGTGCCACCACGTCCCAGGGTTTTACCTCAGATACGCAGTATTTT
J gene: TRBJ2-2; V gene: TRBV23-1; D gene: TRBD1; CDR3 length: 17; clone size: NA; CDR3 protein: CASSQSTGGANTGELFF; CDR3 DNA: TGCGCCAGCAGTCAGTCGACAGGGGGCGCGAACACCGGGGAGCTGTTTTTT
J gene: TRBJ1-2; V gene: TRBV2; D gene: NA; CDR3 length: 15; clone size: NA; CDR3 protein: CASILGVVNPGGYTF; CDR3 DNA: TGTGCCAGCATTCTCGGAGTGGTAAATCCTGGTGGCTACACCTTC
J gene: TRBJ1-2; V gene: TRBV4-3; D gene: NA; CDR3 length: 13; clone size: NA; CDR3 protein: CASSQVRGYGYTF; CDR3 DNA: TGCGCCAGCAGCCAAGTTAGAGGCTATGGCTACACCTTC
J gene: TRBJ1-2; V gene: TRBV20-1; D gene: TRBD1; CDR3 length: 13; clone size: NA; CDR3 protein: CSAGRQGVYGYTF; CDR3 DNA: TGCAGTGCGGGCCGACAGGGGGTCTATGGCTACACCTTC
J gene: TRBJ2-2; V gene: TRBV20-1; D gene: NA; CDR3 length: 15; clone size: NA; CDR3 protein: CSAGKGQLATGELFF; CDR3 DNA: TGCAGTGCTGGAAAGGGACAACTGGCCACCGGGGAGCTGTTTTTT
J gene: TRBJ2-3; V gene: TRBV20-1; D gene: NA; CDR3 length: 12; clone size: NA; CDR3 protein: CSATGGPDTQYF; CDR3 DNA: TGCAGTGCTACCGGGGGTCCAGATACGCAGTATTTT
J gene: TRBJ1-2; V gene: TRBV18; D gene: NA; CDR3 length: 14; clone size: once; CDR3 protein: CASSPKQGNYGYTF; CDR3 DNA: TGTGCCAGCTCACCAAAACAGGGAAATTACGGCTACACCTTC
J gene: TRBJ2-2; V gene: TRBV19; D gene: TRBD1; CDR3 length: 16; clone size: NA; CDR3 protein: CASSKTGAPNTGELFF; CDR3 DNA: TGTGCCAGTAGTAAAACAGGGGCCCCGAACACCGGGGAGCTGTTTTTT
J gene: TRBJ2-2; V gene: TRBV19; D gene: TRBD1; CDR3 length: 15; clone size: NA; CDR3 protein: CASSIGDRGTGELFF; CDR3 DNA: TGTGCCAGTAGTATAGGGGACAGGGGCACCGGGGAGCTGTTTTTT
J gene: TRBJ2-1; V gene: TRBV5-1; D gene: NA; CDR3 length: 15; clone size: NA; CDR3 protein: CASSSQGQSYNEQFF; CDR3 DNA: TGCGCCAGCAGCTCTCAGGGACAATCCTACAATGAGCAGTTCTTC
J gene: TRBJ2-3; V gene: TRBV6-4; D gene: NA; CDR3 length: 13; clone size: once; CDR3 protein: CASSGTWGDTQYF; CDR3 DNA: TGTGCCAGCAGTGGGACATGGGGAGATACGCAGTATTTT
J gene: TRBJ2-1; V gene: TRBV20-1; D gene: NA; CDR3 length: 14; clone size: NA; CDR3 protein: CSARTGPPYNEQFF; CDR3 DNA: TGCAGTGCTAGAACAGGGCCTCCCTACAATGAGCAGTTCTTC
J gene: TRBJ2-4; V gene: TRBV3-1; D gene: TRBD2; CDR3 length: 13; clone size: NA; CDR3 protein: CASSLPTSDIQYF; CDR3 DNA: TGTGCCAGCAGCCTACCTACTAGCGACATTCAGTACTTC
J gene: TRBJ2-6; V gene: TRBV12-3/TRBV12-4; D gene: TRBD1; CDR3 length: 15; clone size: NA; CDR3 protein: CASSPRGREANVLTF; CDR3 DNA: TGTGCCAGCAGTCCCAGGGGGCGTGAGGCCAACGTCCTGACTTTC
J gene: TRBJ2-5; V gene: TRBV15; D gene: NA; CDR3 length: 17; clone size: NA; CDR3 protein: CATSAQRTRMFQETQYF; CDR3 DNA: TGTGCCACCAGCGCCCAAAGGACAAGAATGTTCCAAGAGACCCAGTACTTC
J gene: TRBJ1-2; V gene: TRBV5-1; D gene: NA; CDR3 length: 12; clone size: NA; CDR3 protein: CVSGGTAYGYTF; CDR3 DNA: TGCGTCAGCGGCGGGACGGCATATGGCTACACCTTC
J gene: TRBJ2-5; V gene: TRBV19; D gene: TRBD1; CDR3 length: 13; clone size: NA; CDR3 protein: CASSGTAQETQYF; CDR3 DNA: TGTGCCAGTTCCGGGACAGCTCAAGAGACCCAGTACTTC
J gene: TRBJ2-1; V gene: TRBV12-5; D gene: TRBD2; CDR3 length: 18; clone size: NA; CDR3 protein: CASARGGGRSYVTNEQFF; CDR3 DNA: TGTGCTAGTGCCCGGGGGGGCGGGAGGTCGTACGTGACTAATGAGCAGTTCTTC
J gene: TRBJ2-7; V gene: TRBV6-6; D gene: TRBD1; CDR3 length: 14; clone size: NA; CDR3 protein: CASGSGTGVYEQYF; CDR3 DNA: TGTGCCAGCGGATCCGGGACAGGGGTCTACGAGCAGTACTTC
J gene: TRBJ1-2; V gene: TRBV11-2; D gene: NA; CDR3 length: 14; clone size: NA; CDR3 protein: CASRLIGQTNGYTF; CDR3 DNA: TGTGCCAGCAGACTAATAGGACAGACTAATGGCTACACCTTC
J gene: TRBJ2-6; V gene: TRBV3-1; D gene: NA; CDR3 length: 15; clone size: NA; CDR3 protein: CASSLNMAGANVLTF; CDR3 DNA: TGTGCCAGCAGCCTTAACATGGCTGGGGCCAACGTCCTGACTTTC